This TCR beta chain was captured in a study of blood T cells in healthy people across ages. A second PCR of about 7 to 12 cycles used a sample-barcoded 5' primer and a J-beta primer mix. Template switching added a 12-random-nucleotide identifier to every cDNA molecule. In TCRdb, the 5' RACE reads were re-called with MiXCR into one record per CDR3 protein. The sample lists roughly 1,800,000 distinct CDR3 sequences, around 50% occurring once. Points from the study as a whole: The recorded TCR beta diversity per million T cells decreased in a roughly linear manner with age. Naive CD4+ cells and diversity were both higher in long-lived donors than in aged donors.

This clonotype appeared a few times. Its specificity is not known. Sample: blood. The receptor was isolated from a woman aged 40 to 50 in good health.

This CDR3 reads CASSFVVGAMSNEQFF. CDR3 nucleotides: TGTGCCAGCAGCTTTGTAGTGGGGGCGATGTCCAATGAGCAGTTCTTC. V gene TRBV7-2 combines with J gene TRBJ2-1; D is perhaps TRBD1 (6 bases). The germline gives CDR1 SGHTA, CDR2 FQGNSA. V lost 3 bases to trimming and J lost 6 bases, with 18 bases between them. CDR3 length equals 16 residues.